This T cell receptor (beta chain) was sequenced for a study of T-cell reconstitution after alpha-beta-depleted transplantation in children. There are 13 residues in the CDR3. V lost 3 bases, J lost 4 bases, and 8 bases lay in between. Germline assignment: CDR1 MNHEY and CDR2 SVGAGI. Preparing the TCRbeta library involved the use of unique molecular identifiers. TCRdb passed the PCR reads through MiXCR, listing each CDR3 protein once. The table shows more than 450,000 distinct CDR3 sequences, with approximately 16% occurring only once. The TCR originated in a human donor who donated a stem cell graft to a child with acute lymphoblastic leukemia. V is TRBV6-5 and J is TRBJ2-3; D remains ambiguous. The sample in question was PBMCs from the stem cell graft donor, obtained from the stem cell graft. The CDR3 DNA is TGTGCCAGCAGTTATGTGGACGCAGATACGCAGTATTTT. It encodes CASSYVDADTQYF.